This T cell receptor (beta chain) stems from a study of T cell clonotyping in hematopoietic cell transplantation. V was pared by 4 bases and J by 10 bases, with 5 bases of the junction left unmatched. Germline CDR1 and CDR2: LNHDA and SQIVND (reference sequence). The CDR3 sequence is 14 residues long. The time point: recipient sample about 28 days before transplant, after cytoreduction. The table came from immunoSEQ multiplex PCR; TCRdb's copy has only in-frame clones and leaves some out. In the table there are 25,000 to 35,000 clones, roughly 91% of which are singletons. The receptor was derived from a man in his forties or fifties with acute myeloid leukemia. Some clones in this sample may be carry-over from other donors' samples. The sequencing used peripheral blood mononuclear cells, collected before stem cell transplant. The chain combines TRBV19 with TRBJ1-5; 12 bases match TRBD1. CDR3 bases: TGTGCCAGTAGTAGGGGACAGGGGGCTAGACCCCAGCATTTT. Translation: CASSRGQGARPQHF.